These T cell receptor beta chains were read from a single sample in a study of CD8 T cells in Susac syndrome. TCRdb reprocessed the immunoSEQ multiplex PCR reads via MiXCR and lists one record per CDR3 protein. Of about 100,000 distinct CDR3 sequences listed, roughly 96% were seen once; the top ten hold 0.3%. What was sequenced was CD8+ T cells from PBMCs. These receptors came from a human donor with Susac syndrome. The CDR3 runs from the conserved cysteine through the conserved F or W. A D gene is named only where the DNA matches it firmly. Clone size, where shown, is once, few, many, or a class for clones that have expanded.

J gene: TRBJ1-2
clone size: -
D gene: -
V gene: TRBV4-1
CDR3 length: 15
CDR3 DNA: TGCGCCAGCAGCCAAGATGGACAGCCTAACTATGGCTACACCTTC
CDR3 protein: CASSQDGQPNYGYTF

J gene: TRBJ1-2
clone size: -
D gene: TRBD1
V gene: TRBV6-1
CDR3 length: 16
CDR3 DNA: TGTGCCAGCAGTGCCCCGACAGGGGATGCTAACTATGGCTACACCTTC
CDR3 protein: CASSAPTGDANYGYTF

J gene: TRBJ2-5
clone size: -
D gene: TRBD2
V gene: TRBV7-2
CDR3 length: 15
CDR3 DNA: TGTGCCAGCAGCACTAGCGGGGGCCCCCAAGAGACCCAGTACTTC
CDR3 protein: CASSTSGGPQETQYF

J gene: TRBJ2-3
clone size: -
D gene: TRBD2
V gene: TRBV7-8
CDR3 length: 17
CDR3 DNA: TGTGCCAGCAGCTATGGGACTAGCGGGGGACCCACAGATACGCAGTATTTT
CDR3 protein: CASSYGTSGGPTDTQYF

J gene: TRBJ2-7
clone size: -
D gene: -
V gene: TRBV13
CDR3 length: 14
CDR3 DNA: TGTGCCAGCAGCTTCACGGGACACCCCTACGAGCAGTACTTC
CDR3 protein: CASSFTGHPYEQYF

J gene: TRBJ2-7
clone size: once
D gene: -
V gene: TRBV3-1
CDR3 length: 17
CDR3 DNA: TGTGCCAGCAGCCACGCGCCCGTCTTGGGCCGTTACGACGAGCAGTACTTC
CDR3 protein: CASSHAPVLGRYDEQYF

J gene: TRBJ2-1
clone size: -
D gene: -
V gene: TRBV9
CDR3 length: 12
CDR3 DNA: TGTGCCAGCAGCCCAAATAATGTAGAGCAGTTCTTC
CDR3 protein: CASSPNNVEQFF

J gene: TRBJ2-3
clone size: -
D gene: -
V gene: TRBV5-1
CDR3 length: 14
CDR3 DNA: TGCGCCAGCACAGGGAATACATGGACAGATACGCAGTATTTT
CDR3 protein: CASTGNTWTDTQYF

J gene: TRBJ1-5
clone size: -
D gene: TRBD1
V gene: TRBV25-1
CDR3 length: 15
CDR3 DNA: TGTGCCAGCAGTGCCTCCGGGACAGTCCATCAGCCCCAGCATTTT
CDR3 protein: CASSASGTVHQPQHF

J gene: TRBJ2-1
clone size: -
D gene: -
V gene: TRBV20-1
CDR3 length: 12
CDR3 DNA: TGCAGTGCTAGAGAGGGACACAATGAGCAGTTCTTC
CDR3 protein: CSAREGHNEQFF

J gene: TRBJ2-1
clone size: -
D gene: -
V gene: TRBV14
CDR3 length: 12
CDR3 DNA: TGTGCCAGCAGCCATTCGGTGGATGAGCAGTTCTTC
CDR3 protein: CASSHSVDEQFF

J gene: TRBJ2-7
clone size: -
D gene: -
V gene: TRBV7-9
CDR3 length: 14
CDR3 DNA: TGTGCCACCCGAGGGGACGCAAGCTCCTACGAGCAGTACTTC
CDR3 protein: CATRGDASSYEQYF

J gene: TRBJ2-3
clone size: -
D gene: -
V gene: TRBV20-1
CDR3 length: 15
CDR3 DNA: TGCAGTGCCCATCTCCGGGACACGAAGGCAGATACGCAGTATTTT
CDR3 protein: CSAHLRDTKADTQYF

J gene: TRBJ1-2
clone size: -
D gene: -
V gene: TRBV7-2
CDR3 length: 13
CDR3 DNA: TGTGCCAGCAGCCCCGACGACGGCTATGGCTACACCTTC
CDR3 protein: CASSPDDGYGYTF

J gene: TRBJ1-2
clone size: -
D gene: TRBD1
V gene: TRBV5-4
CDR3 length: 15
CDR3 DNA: TGTGCCAGCAGCCATCGCAGGGGGCCGGAATATGGCTACACCTTC
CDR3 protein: CASSHRRGPEYGYTF

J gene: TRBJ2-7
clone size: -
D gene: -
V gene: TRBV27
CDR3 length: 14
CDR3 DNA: TGTGCCAGCAGTTCGGATGGTTGGACCTACGAGCAGTACTTC
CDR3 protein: CASSSDGWTYEQYF

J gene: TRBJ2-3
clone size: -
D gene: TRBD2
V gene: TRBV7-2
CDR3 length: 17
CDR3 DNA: TGTGCCAGCTCCCCTAAAGGTCTAGCGGGAGGTGCAGATACGCAGTATTTT
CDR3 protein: CASSPKGLAGGADTQYF

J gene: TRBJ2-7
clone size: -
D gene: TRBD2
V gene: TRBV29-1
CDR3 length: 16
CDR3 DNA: TGCAGCGTTGGAGGACTAGCGGGAGGCACAGCCTACGAGCAGTACTTC
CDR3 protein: CSVGGLAGGTAYEQYF

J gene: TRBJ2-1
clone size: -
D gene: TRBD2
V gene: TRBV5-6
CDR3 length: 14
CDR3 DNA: TGTGCCAGCGGCGGGGCTAGCGGGGACAATGAGCAGTTCTTC
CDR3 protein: CASGGASGDNEQFF

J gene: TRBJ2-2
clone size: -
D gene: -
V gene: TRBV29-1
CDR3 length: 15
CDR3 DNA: TGCAGCGTCGGTGGAATAACGGGGGACACCGGGGAGCTGTTTTTT
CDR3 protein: CSVGGITGDTGELFF

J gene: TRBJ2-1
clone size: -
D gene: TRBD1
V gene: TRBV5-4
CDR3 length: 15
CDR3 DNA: TGTGCCAGCAGCACCGGACAGGGTTGGTCTAATGAGCAGTTCTTC
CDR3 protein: CASSTGQGWSNEQFF

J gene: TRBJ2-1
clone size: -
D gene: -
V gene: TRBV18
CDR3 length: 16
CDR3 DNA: TGTGCCAGCTCCCCCGGGGGCGGAACTAGGACCAATGAGCAGTTCTTC
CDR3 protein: CASSPGGGTRTNEQFF

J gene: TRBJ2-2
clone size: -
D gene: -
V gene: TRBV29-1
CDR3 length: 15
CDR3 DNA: TGCAGCGTTCCCGGGTCCGGCCTGGCGGGCGGGGAGCTGTTTTTT
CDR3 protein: CSVPGSGLAGGELFF

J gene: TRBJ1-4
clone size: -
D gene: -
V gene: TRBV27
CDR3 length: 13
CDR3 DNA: TGTGCCAGCAGTTTCCAGGCGAATGAAAAACTGTTTTTT
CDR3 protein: CASSFQANEKLFF

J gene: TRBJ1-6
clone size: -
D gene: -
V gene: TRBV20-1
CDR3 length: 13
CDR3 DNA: TGCAGTGCTAGAGACCGGGATAATTCACCCCTCCACTTT
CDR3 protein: CSARDRDNSPLHF

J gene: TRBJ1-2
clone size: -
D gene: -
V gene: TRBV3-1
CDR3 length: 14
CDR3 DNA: TGTGCCAGCAGCCCCGGGACACTCAACTATGGCTACACCTTC
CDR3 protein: CASSPGTLNYGYTF

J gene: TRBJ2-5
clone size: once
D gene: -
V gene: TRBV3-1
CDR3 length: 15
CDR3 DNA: TGTGCCAGCAGCCAAGTAGGACGGTCCCAAGAGACCCAGTACTTC
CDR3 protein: CASSQVGRSQETQYF

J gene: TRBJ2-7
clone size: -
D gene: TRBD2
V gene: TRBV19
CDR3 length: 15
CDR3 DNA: TGTGCCAGTAGTCTCCAGACGGGGACTAGTGACGAGCAGTACTTC
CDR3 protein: CASSLQTGTSDEQYF

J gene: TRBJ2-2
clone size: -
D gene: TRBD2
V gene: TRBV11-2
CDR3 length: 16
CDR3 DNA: TGTGCCAGCAGCTGGGGGGAACTAGCGGGGCCCGGGGAGCTGTTTTTT
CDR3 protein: CASSWGELAGPGELFF

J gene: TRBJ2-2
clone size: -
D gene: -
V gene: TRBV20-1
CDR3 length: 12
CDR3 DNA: TGCAGTGCTCTACAGGGACCCGGGGAGCTGTTTTTT
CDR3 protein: CSALQGPGELFF

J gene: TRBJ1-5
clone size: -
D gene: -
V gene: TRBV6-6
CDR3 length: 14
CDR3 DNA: TGTGCCAGCAGTTACTCGAACCCCAATCAGCCCCAGCATTTT
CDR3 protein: CASSYSNPNQPQHF

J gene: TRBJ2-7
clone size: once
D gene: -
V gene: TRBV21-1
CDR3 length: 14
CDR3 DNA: TGTGCCAGCAAGGGACTAGCGGGAAATGACGAGCAGTACTTC
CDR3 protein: CASKGLAGNDEQYF

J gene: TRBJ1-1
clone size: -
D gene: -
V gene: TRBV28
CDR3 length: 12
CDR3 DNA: TGTGCCAGCAGCAGGACAGAAGGGAAAGCTTTCTTT
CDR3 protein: CASSRTEGKAFF

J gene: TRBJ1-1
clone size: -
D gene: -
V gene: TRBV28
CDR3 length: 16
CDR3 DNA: TGTGCCAGCAGTTCCCCCAGACATTCAATGAACACTGAAGCTTTCTTT
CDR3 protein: CASSSPRHSMNTEAFF

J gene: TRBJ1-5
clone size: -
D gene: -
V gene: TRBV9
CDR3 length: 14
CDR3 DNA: TGTGCCAGCAACCGGGGCAATAGCAATCAGCCCCAGCATTTT
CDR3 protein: CASNRGNSNQPQHF

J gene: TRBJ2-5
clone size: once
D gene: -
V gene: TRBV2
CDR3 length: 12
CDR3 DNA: TGTGCCAGCGGGCCCGGTCGGGAGACCCAGTACTTC
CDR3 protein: CASGPGRETQYF

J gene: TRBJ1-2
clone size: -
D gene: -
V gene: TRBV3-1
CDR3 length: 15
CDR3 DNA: TGTGCCAGCAGCCAAGATCTTGGAGTACCCTATGGCTACACCTTC
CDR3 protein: CASSQDLGVPYGYTF

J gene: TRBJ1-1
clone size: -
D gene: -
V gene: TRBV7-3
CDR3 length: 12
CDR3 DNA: TGTGCCAGCAGCCCGGGGGCAGTTGAAGCTTTCTTT
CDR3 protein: CASSPGAVEAFF

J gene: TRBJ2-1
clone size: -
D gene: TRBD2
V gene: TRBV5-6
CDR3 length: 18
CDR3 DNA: TGTGCCAGCAGCTCCCGGATCGGGACTAGCGTCTCCTACAATGAGCAGTTCTTC
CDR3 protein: CASSSRIGTSVSYNEQFF

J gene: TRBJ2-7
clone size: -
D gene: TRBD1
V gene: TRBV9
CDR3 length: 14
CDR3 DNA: TGTGCCAGCAGCGTAGAACCAGGGGGCGCTGAGCAGTACTTC
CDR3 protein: CASSVEPGGAEQYF

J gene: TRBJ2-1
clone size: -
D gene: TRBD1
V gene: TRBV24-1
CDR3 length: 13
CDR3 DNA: TGTGCCACCAGCGGACAGGGCTTCAATGAGCAGTTCTTC
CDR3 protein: CATSGQGFNEQFF

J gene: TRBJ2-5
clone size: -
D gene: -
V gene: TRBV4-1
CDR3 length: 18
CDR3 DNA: TGCGCCAGCAGCCAATTAAGATCGGAGGGCCGGGTAGGAGAGACCCAGTACTTC
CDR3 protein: CASSQLRSEGRVGETQYF

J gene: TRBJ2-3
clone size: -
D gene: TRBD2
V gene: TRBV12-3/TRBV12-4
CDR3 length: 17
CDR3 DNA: TGTGCCAGCAGTCCCCGTCAAGCGGGAGAGAACACAGATACGCAGTATTTT
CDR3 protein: CASSPRQAGENTDTQYF

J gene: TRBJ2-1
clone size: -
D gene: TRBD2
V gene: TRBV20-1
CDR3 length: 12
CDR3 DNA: TGCAGTGTGCAGCGGGATAACAATGAGCAGTTCTTC
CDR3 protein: CSVQRDNNEQFF

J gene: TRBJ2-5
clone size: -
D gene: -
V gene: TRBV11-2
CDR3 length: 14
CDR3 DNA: TGTGCCAGCAGCCGCCTCGGGGTTCAAGAGACCCAGTACTTC
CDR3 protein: CASSRLGVQETQYF

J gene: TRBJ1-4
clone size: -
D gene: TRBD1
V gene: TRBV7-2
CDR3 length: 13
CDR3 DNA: TGTGCCAGCAGCCCTAGTCAGGGGGCGAAACTGTTTTTT
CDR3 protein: CASSPSQGAKLFF

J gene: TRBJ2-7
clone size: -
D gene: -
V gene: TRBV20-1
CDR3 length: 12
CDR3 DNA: TGCAGTGCTAGAGATTACGTTCCCGAGCAGTACTTC
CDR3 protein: CSARDYVPEQYF

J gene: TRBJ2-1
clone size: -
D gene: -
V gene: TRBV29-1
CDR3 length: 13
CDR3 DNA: TGCAGCGTTGACAGGGCCTCCTACAATGAGCAGTTCTTC
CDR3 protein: CSVDRASYNEQFF

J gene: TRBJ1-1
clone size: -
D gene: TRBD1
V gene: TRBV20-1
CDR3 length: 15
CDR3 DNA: TGCAGTGCTACAGACAGGGGCCGGCTGGGTACTGAAGCTTTCTTT
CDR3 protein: CSATDRGRLGTEAFF

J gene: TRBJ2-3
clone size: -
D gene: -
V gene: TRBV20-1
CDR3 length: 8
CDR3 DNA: TGCACCTCAGATACGCAGTATTTT
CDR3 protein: CTSDTQYF

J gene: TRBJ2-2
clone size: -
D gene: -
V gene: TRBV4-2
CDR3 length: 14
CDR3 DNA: TGTGCCAGCAGCCAAGATAACCCTAGCGGGGAGCTGTTTTTT
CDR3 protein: CASSQDNPSGELFF